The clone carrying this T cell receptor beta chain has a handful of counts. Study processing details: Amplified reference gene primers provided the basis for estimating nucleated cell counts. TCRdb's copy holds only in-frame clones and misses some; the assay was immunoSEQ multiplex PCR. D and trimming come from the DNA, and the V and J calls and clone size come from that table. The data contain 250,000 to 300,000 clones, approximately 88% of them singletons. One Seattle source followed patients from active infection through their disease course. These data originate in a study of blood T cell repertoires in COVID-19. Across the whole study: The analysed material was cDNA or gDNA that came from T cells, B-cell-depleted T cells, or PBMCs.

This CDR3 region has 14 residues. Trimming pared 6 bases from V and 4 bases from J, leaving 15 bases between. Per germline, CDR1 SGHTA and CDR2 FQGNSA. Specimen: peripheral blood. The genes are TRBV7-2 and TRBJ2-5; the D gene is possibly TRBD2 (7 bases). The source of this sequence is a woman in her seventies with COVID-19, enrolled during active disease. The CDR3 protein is CASRGLRGGETQYF. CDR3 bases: TGTGCCAGCAGGGGCCTGAGGGGGGGAGAGACCCAGTACTTC.